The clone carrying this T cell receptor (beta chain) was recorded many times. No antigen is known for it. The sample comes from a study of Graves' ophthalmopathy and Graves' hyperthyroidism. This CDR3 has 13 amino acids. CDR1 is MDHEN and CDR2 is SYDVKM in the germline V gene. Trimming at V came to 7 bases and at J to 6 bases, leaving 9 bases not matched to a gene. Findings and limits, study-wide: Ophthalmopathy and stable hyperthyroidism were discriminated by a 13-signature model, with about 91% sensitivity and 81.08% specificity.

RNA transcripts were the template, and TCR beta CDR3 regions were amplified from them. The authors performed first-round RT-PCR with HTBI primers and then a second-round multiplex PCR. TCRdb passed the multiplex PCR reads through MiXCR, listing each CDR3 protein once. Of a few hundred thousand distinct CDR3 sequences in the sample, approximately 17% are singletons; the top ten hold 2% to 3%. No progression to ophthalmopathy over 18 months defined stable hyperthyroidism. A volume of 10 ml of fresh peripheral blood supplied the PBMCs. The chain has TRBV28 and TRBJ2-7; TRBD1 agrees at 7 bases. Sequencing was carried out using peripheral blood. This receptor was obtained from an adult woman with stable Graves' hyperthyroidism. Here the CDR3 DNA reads TGTGCCAGCAAGACAGGGTCTTCGGGCGAGCAGTACTTC. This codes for CASKTGSSGEQYF.